The 31 T cell receptor beta chains given below trace back to one sample, sequenced in a study of tumor T cells in aggressive B-cell lymphoma. The data were produced by immunoSEQ multiplex PCR, yet TCRdb's version contains in-frame clones alone and is incomplete. The table has fewer than 4,500 clones, 91% seen once; the top ten hold 2% to 2.5%. Sample: tumor tissue. The receptor set was obtained from an adult with diffuse large B cell lymphoma.

The chain has TRBV5-1 and TRBJ1-2; 8 nucleotides match TRBD1. The V gene end was trimmed by 4 bases and the J gene end by 0 bases; junction bases not matched to a gene: 11. Germline V CDR1 and CDR2: SGHRS, YFSETQ. The CDR3 sequence is 17 residues long. The CDR3 region is CASSLERTGFSNYGYTF. CDR3 DNA sequence: TGCGCCAGCAGCCTGGAAAGGACAGGGTTCTCTAACTATGGCTACACCTTC.

The CDR3 sequence: CASSFSPEGGYGYTF. Here the CDR3 DNA reads TGTGCCAGCAGTTTTTCCCCAGAAGGAGGCTATGGCTACACCTTC. The rearrangement joins TRBV5-4 to TRBJ1-2; no clear D. Germline V gene lookup returns CDR1 SGHNT and CDR2 YYREEE (reference sequence). The CDR3 extends over 15 amino acids. V shed 5 bases and J shed 4 bases, with 18 bases lying between them.

The gene calls are TRBV25-1 and TRBJ1-4, with 11 bases matching TRBD1. CDR1 MGHDK and CDR2 SYGVNS come from the germline V gene. V was clipped by 8 bases and J by 9 bases; unmatched bases: 11. CDR3 length: 15 amino acids. This CDR3 is CASRPSGQGAKKLFF. The CDR3 region has the DNA TGTGCCAGCCGCCCGAGCGGACAGGGGGCAAAAAAACTGTTTTTT.

This chain links TRBV5-5 with TRBJ2-3, with D hard to call. The CDR3 is 12 residues long. The V gene lost 1 base and the J gene lost 4 bases, with 4 bases spanning the gap. CDR1 and CDR2 from the germline V gene are SGHKS and YYEKEE (reference sequence). CDR3 nucleotides: TGTGCCAGCAGCTTGCAGTCAGATACGCAGTATTTT. It translates to CASSLQSDTQYF.

The chain is built from TRBV28 and TRBJ2-7; 13 bases map to TRBD2. The CDR3 is 16 amino acids. Per the germline V gene, CDR1 is MDHEN and CDR2 is SYDVKM. The CDR3 sequence is CVSRTSGSRRVHEQYF. In DNA, the CDR3 is TGTGTCAGTAGGACTAGCGGGAGCCGCCGGGTGCACGAGCAGTACTTC.

V gene TRBV28 combines with J gene TRBJ1-1, with D perhaps matching TRBD1 (6 bases). Germline assignment: CDR1 MDHEN and CDR2 SYDVKM. Deletions cut 5 bases from V and 4 bases from J, with 17 bases between. The CDR3 length is 15 residues. CDR3 in amino acids: CASSPTVGGGTEAFF. The CDR3, as DNA: TGTGCCAGCAGTCCCACGGTGGGAGGGGGCACTGAAGCTTTCTTT.

The genes are TRBV9 and TRBJ2-7, with 11 positions matching TRBD2. The CDR3 consists of 16 residues. Trimming took 3 bases from V and 3 from J; bases not matched to a gene: 8. From germline, CDR1 is SGDLS and CDR2 YYNGEE. The CDR3 spells CASSETGTSGHYEQYF. CDR3 sequence (DNA): TGTGCCAGCAGCGAGACCGGGACTAGCGGACACTACGAGCAGTACTTC.

The chain has TRBV7-6 and TRBJ2-7; tentatively, D is TRBD1 (6 bases). The CDR3 has 13 amino acids. CDR1 SGHVS and CDR2 FNYEAQ come from the germline V gene. The CDR3 DNA reads TGTGCTACCCGATCAAGGGGGAGCAACGAGCAGTACTTC. Translating gives CATRSRGSNEQYF.

The J gene is TRBJ2-7, the V gene TRBV4-2; TRBD2 aligns across 14 bases. Looked up from germline, CDR1 is LGHNA and CDR2 is YNFKEQ. The CDR3 sequence is 16 residues long. V was pared by 0 bases and J by 7 bases, with 5 bases of the junction left unmatched. The CDR3 DNA follows: TGTGCCAGCAGCCAAGATAGGGGACTAGCGGGAGATGAGCAGTACTTC. This sequence encodes CASSQDRGLAGDEQYF.

The J gene is TRBJ2-1, the V gene TRBV19; 9 bases are a match to TRBD2. This CDR3 has 13 residues. Germline V lookup: CDR1 LNHDA, CDR2 SQIVND (reference sequence). Trimming removed 4 bases from V and 13 bases from J; junction bases left unmatched: 8. The CDR3 region is CASSTETSGIQFF. For the CDR3, the DNA is TGTGCCAGTAGTACCGAGACTAGCGGCATACAGTTCTTC.

The rearrangement uses TRBV9 and TRBJ2-5, with 7 positions matching TRBD1. J gave up 2 bases and V 1 base, and 5 bases lay outside the gene matches. Germline lookup yields CDR1 SGDLS and CDR2 YYNGEE. The CDR3 sequence is 15 residues long. The chain's CDR3 is CASSVMLGQQETQYF. The CDR3 nucleotides are TGTGCCAGCAGCGTAATGTTGGGACAGCAAGAGACCCAGTACTTC.

The chain is built from TRBV7-3 and TRBJ1-1; TRBD1 agrees at 7 bases. Germline V CDR1 and CDR2: SGHTA, FQGTGA. The CDR3 is 13 amino acids. V was clipped by 2 bases and J by 8 bases; unmatched bases: 5. CDR3: CASSLATGREAFF. CDR3 DNA sequence: TGTGCCAGCAGCTTAGCGACAGGGAGGGAAGCTTTCTTT.

V and J are TRBV6-5 and TRBJ2-5; 11 nucleotides align to TRBD1. This CDR3 region has 15 residues. Germline values: CDR1 MNHEY, CDR2 SVGAGI. Trimming cost V 8 bases and J 11 bases; bases outside gene matches: 16. This chain's CDR3 is CASHPQGTGGREQYF. The CDR3 DNA sequence: TGTGCCAGCCACCCCCAGGGGACAGGGGGAAGGGAGCAGTACTTC.

This sequence joins TRBV29-1 and TRBJ1-2; the D gene is possibly TRBD1 (6 bases). The CDR3 runs to 12 residues. The germline gives CDR1 SQVTM, CDR2 ANQGSEA. V was shortened by 5 bases and J by 9 bases, with 16 bases between the two germline ends. The CDR3 loop reads CSVIRDIGSYTF. In DNA, the CDR3 is TGCAGCGTTATCCGGGACATTGGTAGCTACACCTTC. The variable domain in full, completed from reference TRBV29-1 and TRBJ1-2, reads SAVISQKPSRDICQRGTSLTIQCQVDSQVTMMFWYRQQPGQSLTLIATANQGSEATYESGFVIDKFPISRPNLTFSTLTVSNMSPEDSSIYLCSVIRDIGSYTFGSGTRLTVV.

The gene calls are TRBV6-4 and TRBJ1-5; maybe TRBD1 (6 bases). The CDR3 totals 17 residues. Germline CDR1 MRHNA, CDR2 SNTAGT. The V end lost 8 bases, the J end lost 2 bases, and 22 bases lay between the germline ends. DNA of the CDR3: TGTGCCAGCCCTAAGGGGGTTAAAAGTAGATGCAATCAGCCCCAGCATTTT. Residues: CASPKGVKSRCNQPQHF.

The chain employs TRBV6-1 and TRBJ1-5, with TRBD1 identical over 7 bases. The CDR3 has 15 amino acids. V lost 6 bases, J lost 0 bases, and 5 bases stayed unmatched. The germline V gene encodes CDR1 MNHNS and CDR2 SASEGT. The CDR3 nucleotides are TGTGCCAGCAGCGGTGGGACAGTTAGCAATCAGCCCCAGCATTTT. This codes for CASSGGTVSNQPQHF.

This sequence joins TRBV18 and TRBJ2-7; D might be TRBD1 (7 bases). Deletions cut 6 bases from V and 6 bases from J, with 15 bases between. The CDR3 length is 13 residues. CDR1 is KGHSH, CDR2 LQKENI, per germline. CDR3 sequence reads: CASSAGQHSEQYF. DNA of the CDR3: TGTGCCAGCTCCGCGGGACAGCACAGCGAGCAGTACTTC.

This sequence joins TRBV5-1 and TRBJ2-3, with D possibly TRBD2 on 5 matching bases. V was clipped by 5 bases and J by 0 bases, with 7 bases between them. Per the germline V gene, CDR1 is SGHRS and CDR2 is YFSETQ. This CDR3 contains 13 residues. The CDR3 DNA reads TGCGCCAGCAGGGAGGCCAGCACAGATACGCAGTATTTT. It yields the protein CASREASTDTQYF.

In regard to this clone: A read error may produce the germline difference seen at one junction end. The chain recombines TRBV5-4 with TRBJ1-1; 9 bases line up with TRBD1. The CDR3 spans 15 residues. CDR1 is SGHNT, CDR2 YYREEE, per germline (reference sequence). CDR3 region: CANSLRGQGIYEAFF. Written as DNA, the CDR3 is TGTGCCAACAGCTTGAGGGGACAGGGAATATACGAAGCTTTCTTT.

The chain couples TRBV5-1 to TRBJ2-7; D remains unclear. Trimming shortened V by 0 bases and J by 5 bases, and 12 bases separated the two germline ends. The germline CDR1 and CDR2 sequences are SGHRS and YFSETQ. This CDR3 spans 14 amino acids. The CDR3 here is CASSLGVAEHEQYF. The CDR3 bases are TGCGCCAGCAGCTTGGGGGTAGCCGAACACGAGCAGTACTTC.

The J gene is TRBJ1-2, the V gene TRBV18, with TRBD1 as a possible D gene (5 bases). Germline V gene lookup returns CDR1 KGHSH and CDR2 LQKENI. There are 14 residues in the CDR3. Trimming removed 2 bases from V and 10 bases from J, with 17 bases in between. The CDR3 protein is CASSPLRGTDHYTF. CDR3 bases: TGTGCCAGCTCACCATTACGGGGGACGGACCACTACACCTTC.

V and J are TRBV6-1 and TRBJ2-5; 9 nucleotides align to TRBD1. The V gene end was trimmed by 6 bases and the J gene end by 5 bases; junction bases not matched to a gene: 10. The CDR3 has 15 amino acids. Looked up from germline, CDR1 is MNHNS and CDR2 is SASEGT. The CDR3 protein is CASSPGTGLWETQYF. DNA for the CDR3: TGTGCCAGCAGCCCCGGGACAGGGTTATGGGAGACCCAGTACTTC.

The rearrangement joins TRBV19 to TRBJ2-7; the match to TRBD1 covers 9 bases. The CDR3 contains 18 residues. J lost 2 bases, V lost 3 bases, and 14 bases had no gene match. Germline V gene lookup returns CDR1 LNHDA and CDR2 SQIVND (reference sequence). DNA of the CDR3: TGTGCCAGTAGTATTAGGGGACAGGGTGTATCGGAGCCCTACGAGCAGTACTTC. Residues: CASSIRGQGVSEPYEQYF.

This clone was counted only a few times. The chain couples TRBV7-2 to TRBJ2-4; 7 nucleotides match TRBD2. Germline V gene lookup returns CDR1 SGHTA and CDR2 FQGNSA. V was pared by 5 bases and J by 5 bases, with 18 bases of the junction left unmatched. The CDR3 is 18 amino acids. The chain's CDR3 is CASSHTLRLAGEENIQYF. Here the CDR3 DNA reads TGTGCCAGCAGCCATACTCTTCGATTAGCGGGTGAAGAAAACATTCAGTACTTC.

The chain couples TRBV5-1 to TRBJ2-1; D is perhaps TRBD2 (5 bases). V dropped 5 bases and J dropped 10 bases, with 19 bases sitting between them. The CDR3 loop spans 14 amino acids. CDR1 is SGHRS and CDR2 is YFSETQ in the germline V gene. The CDR3 DNA reads TGCGCCAGCAGGGAGAGGGTGGGCCTGGGGGAGCAGTTCTTC. This sequence encodes CASRERVGLGEQFF.

This chain links TRBV7-8 with TRBJ1-5, with 9 bases that match TRBD1. V lost 5 bases to trimming and J lost 6 bases; unmatched junction nucleotides: 17. From germline, CDR1 is SGHVS and CDR2 FQNEAQ. The CDR3 sequence is 18 residues long. The CDR3 nucleotides read TGTGCCAGCAGCACCGGACAGGGGAGGTTTCTTCGGGGTCAGCCCCAGCATTTT. It specifies CASSTGQGRFLRGQPQHF.

This chain joins TRBV7-9 and TRBJ2-5, with TRBD2 as a possible D gene (7 bases). Germline V gene sequence: CDR1 SEHNR, CDR2 FQNEAQ (reference sequence). V gave up 1 base and J gave up 4 bases, with 16 bases separating them. CDR3 length equals 16 residues. CDR3 in amino acids: CASSLGGGQKRETQYF. CDR3 nucleotides: TGTGCCAGCAGCTTAGGGGGGGGGCAGAAGCGAGAGACCCAGTACTTC.

The chain carries TRBV25-1 and TRBJ2-1, with 10 bases lining up with TRBD2. Unmatched junction bases numbered 5, after V lost 2 bases and J lost 7 bases. This CDR3 is built from 15 residues. Germline V CDR1 and CDR2: MGHDK, SYGVNS. CDR3 bases: TGTGCCAGCAGTGAAGCTAGCGGGAGCTCTAATGAGCAGTTCTTC. It is translated as CASSEASGSSNEQFF.

The chain employs TRBV19 and TRBJ1-1, with unresolved D. The CDR3 contains 17 residues. The germline V gene encodes CDR1 LNHDA and CDR2 SQIVND (reference sequence). V lost 2 bases and J lost 0, with 16 bases in between. The CDR3 loop reads CASSIIGSGRMNTEAFF. CDR3 DNA: TGTGCCAGTAGTATAATCGGTTCTGGGAGGATGAACACTGAAGCTTTCTTT.

The chain couples TRBV28 to TRBJ1-1; D is possibly TRBD1 (5 bases). V shed 7 bases and J shed 1 base, with 22 bases lying between them. The CDR3 runs to 17 residues. The V gene's germline CDR1 is MDHEN and CDR2 SYDVKM. CDR3 sequence: CASTRDPGRRGNTEAFF. CDR3 coding DNA: TGTGCCAGCACCCGAGACCCAGGAAGGAGGGGGAACACTGAAGCTTTCTTT.

The V gene is TRBV4-1, the J gene TRBJ2-1, with D perhaps matching TRBD2 (5 bases). Germline CDR1 is MGHRA and CDR2 is YSYEKL. This CDR3 is built from 15 residues. Trimming removed 1 base at V and 8 bases at J, with 15 bases between. CDR3 nucleotide sequence: TGCGCCAGCAGCCAAGGTGGGGTAGTGAGGGATGAGCAGTTCTTC. Its protein is CASSQGGVVRDEQFF.